The 21 T cell receptor beta chains listed next were all sequenced from one sample in a study of shared clonotypes between healthy human individuals. Data came from immunoSEQ multiplex PCR; TCRdb stores just in-frame clones and leaves some out. This table has 550,000 to 650,000 clones, around 96% appearing once. The naive CD8 subset, CD45RO-negative cells positively selected for CCR7, excluded terminally differentiated effector memory CD45RA+ cells. The specimen was naive CD8+ T cells sorted from blood. These receptors all come from a woman in her twenties or thirties in good health.

The DNA of the CDR3 is TGTGCCAGCAGTTTATCGCGGGGGTCGACACCCCTCCACTTT. Its protein product is CASSLSRGSTPLHF. This sequence joins TRBV28 and TRBJ1-6; D is possibly TRBD1 (5 bases). With 1 base removed from V and 11 bases from J, the gap between germline ends came to 12 bases. The CDR3 is 14 amino acids. Germline-derived CDR1 and CDR2 are MDHEN and SYDVKM.

The rearrangement joins TRBV2 to TRBJ2-3, with no clear D. This CDR3 has 13 residues. CDR1 SNHLY and CDR2 FYNNEI come from the germline V gene. The V end was cut by 10 bases, the J end by 1 base, with 12 bases between. CDR3 protein: CATRGSGTDTQYF. In DNA form, the CDR3 reads TGTGCCACCCGAGGTTCCGGCACAGATACGCAGTATTTT. Combining the CDR3 with reference TRBV2 and TRBJ2-3 gives the whole variable domain EPEVTQTPSHQVTQMGQEVILRCVPISNHLYFYWYRQILGQKVEFLVSFYNNEISEKSEIFDDQFSVERPDGSNFTLKIRSTKLEDSAMYFCATRGSGTDTQYFGPGTRLTVL.

The genes are TRBV19 and TRBJ2-3, with D perhaps TRBD2 (5 bases). CDR1 and CDR2 from the germline V gene are LNHDA and SQIVND (reference sequence). The CDR3 spans 16 residues. Deletions cut 4 bases from V and 7 bases from J, with 21 bases between. The DNA for the CDR3 is TGTGCCAGTAGTAACCGGTTGAGGGATATGCAAAATACGCAGTATTTT. Translating gives CASSNRLRDMQNTQYF.

Concerning this clone: Other nucleotide sequences from this sample produce the same CDR3. The DNA of the CDR3 is TGTGCCAGCAGCTTAAGCAATGAGCAGTTCTTC. Its translation is CASSLSNEQFF. The chain is built from TRBV11-2 and TRBJ2-1; D call uncertain. This CDR3 contains 11 residues. The germline gives CDR1 SGHAT, CDR2 FQNNGV. Trimming pared 2 bases from V and 6 bases from J, leaving 2 bases between.

The CDR3 nucleotides read TGTGCCAGCGGATGGGCACGCTCCTACGAGCAGTACTTC. Its protein product is CASGWARSYEQYF. The gene calls are TRBV19 and TRBJ2-7, with D unresolved. CDR3 length equals 13 residues. Germline V lookup: CDR1 LNHDA, CDR2 SQIVND (reference sequence). The germline V and J ends were trimmed by 9 bases and 0 bases, with 12 bases remaining between them.

The chain links TRBV12-5 to TRBJ2-7; D remains unclear. Deletions cut 2 bases from V and 1 base from J, with 21 bases between. The CDR3 has 18 residues. Germline V gene sequence: CDR1 LGHNT, CDR2 FRNRAP. The CDR3 DNA sequence: TGTGCTAGTGGTTTGCCATGGCCGGCGAGCGTCCCGTCCTACGAGCAGTACTTC. Amino acids: CASGLPWPASVPSYEQYF.

This chain joins TRBV7-9 and TRBJ1-4; the D is unclear. The CDR3 runs 14 residues. The V gene lost 1 base and the J gene lost 8 bases, with 11 bases spanning the gap. Germline V gene sequence: CDR1 SEHNR, CDR2 FQNEAQ (reference sequence). In nucleotides, the CDR3 is TGTGCCAGCAGCTTAGTTCAAGATGGAGAAAAACTGTTTTTT. It specifies CASSLVQDGEKLFF.

This chain uses TRBV7-2 with TRBJ2-7, with TRBD1 identical over 10 bases. With 5 bases clipped from V and 7 bases from J, the junction kept 17 bases outside the gene matches. From germline, CDR1 is SGHTA and CDR2 FQGNSA. This CDR3 is 17 amino acids long. CDR3 protein: CASSILPTGGAPGEQYF. The CDR3 DNA reads as TGTGCCAGCAGCATACTACCGACAGGGGGCGCCCCTGGGGAGCAGTACTTC.

The chain has TRBV13 and TRBJ2-5; D gene ambiguous. Trimming took 5 bases from V and 2 from J, leaving 18 bases between them. The CDR3 spans 16 residues. Germline lookup yields CDR1 PRHDT and CDR2 FYEKMQ (reference sequence). The CDR3 bases are TGTGCCAGCAGCCCCCGGTCAATGCGCGATCAAGAGACCCAGTACTTC. It translates to CASSPRSMRDQETQYF.

The chain is built from TRBV2 and TRBJ2-7; 8 bases map to TRBD1. V lost 11 bases and J lost 1; bases outside the gene matches: 7. The V gene's germline CDR1 is SNHLY and CDR2 FYNNEI. This CDR3 has 13 residues. The CDR3: CAQTGAGSYEQYF. The CDR3 DNA reads as TGTGCCCAGACAGGGGCGGGATCCTACGAGCAGTACTTC.

The rearrangement joins TRBV5-5 to TRBJ2-1; 9 bases map to TRBD2. V trimming: 7 bases; J trimming: 3 bases; junction bases outside the gene matches: 8. The CDR3 consists of 15 residues. The germline V gene has CDR1 SGHKS and CDR2 YYEKEE (reference sequence). The CDR3 nucleotides read TGTGCCAGCGGATCCGGGACTAGCTTCTACAATGAGCAGTTCTTC. It is translated as CASGSGTSFYNEQFF.

The V call is TRBV15, the J call TRBJ2-7; TRBD2 matches at 11 bases. Germline V lookup: CDR1 LNHNV, CDR2 YYDKDF (reference sequence). This CDR3 is 16 amino acids long. V was pared by 6 bases and J by 0 bases, with 7 bases of the junction left unmatched. The CDR3 reads CATSLGTSGISYEQYF. The CDR3 DNA follows: TGTGCCACCAGTTTAGGGACTAGCGGAATCTCCTACGAGCAGTACTTC.

The chain links TRBV13 to TRBJ2-7, with 8 bases aligning to TRBD2. V shed 4 bases, J shed 2 bases, and the junction held 10 bases outside the gene matches. This CDR3 contains 16 residues. Germline CDR1 is PRHDT and CDR2 is FYEKMQ (reference sequence). The CDR3 DNA reads TGTGCCAGCAGCTCGAGGACTAGCAGGCCAACCTACGAGCAGTACTTC. As protein: CASSSRTSRPTYEQYF.

The V gene is TRBV10-3, the J gene TRBJ2-1; 7 nucleotides line up with TRBD2. Germline-derived CDR1 and CDR2 are ENHRY and SYGVKD. J was trimmed by 4 bases and V by 6 bases; bases with no gene match: 9. The CDR3 length is 15 residues. CDR3 nucleotide sequence: TGTGCCATCAGGCCGTTTGGGACTAAATACAATGAGCAGTTCTTC. This encodes CAIRPFGTKYNEQFF.

A remark on this clone: The sample contains more than one DNA sequence encoding this CDR3. The chain uses TRBV19 and TRBJ1-5; D possibly corresponds to TRBD1 (5 bases). The CDR3 spans 15 residues. Germline loops: CDR1 LNHDA, CDR2 SQIVND (reference sequence). With 3 bases removed from V and 2 bases from J, the gap between germline ends came to 11 bases. CDR3 region: CASSIGGFGNQPQHF. For the CDR3, the DNA is TGTGCCAGTAGTATCGGGGGGTTTGGCAATCAGCCCCAGCATTTT.

The V call is TRBV9, the J call TRBJ2-1; TRBD2 agrees at 8 bases. The CDR3 spans 12 residues. The germline gives CDR1 SGDLS, CDR2 YYNGEE. Germline trimming cut 7 bases from V and 9 bases from J; bases unmatched to any gene: 6. The CDR3 loop is CASGRGATEQFF. The CDR3 region has the DNA TGTGCCAGCGGGCGGGGGGCCACTGAGCAGTTCTTC.

The chain has TRBV19 and TRBJ2-1; D might be TRBD2 (5 bases). Trimming took 6 bases from V and 5 from J, leaving 8 bases between them. The CDR3 loop spans 12 amino acids. CDR1 and CDR2 (germline): LNHDA, SQIVND (reference sequence). The CDR3 spells CASRDLNNEQFF. CDR3 nucleotide sequence: TGTGCCAGTAGGGACTTAAACAATGAGCAGTTCTTC. Based on the CDR3 plus reference TRBV19 and TRBJ2-1, the full variable domain is DGGITQSPKYLFRKEGQNVTLSCEQNLNHDAMYWYRQDPGQGLRLIYYSQIVNDFQKGDIAEGYSVSREKKESFPLTVTSAQKNPTAFYLCASRDLNNEQFFGPGTRLTVL.

This chain connects TRBV30 to TRBJ2-2, with D uncertain. The CDR3 spans 13 residues. CDR1 and CDR2 (germline): GTSNPN, SVGIG (reference sequence). V was shortened by 2 bases and J by 1 base, with 5 bases between the two germline ends. CDR3 nucleotide sequence: TGTGCCTGGAGTCCCGGGAACACCGGGGAGCTGTTTTTT. Translating it yields CAWSPGNTGELFF. The full variable domain, in which reference TRBV30 and TRBJ2-2 provide the parts outside the CDR3, is SQTIHQWPATLVQPVGSPLSLECTVEGTSNPNLYWYRQAAGRGLQLLFYSVGIGQISSEVPQNLSASRPQDRQFILSSKKLLLSDSGFYLCAWSPGNTGELFFGEGSRLTVL.

The chain uses TRBV11-2 and TRBJ2-7, with D possibly matching TRBD1 (6 bases). V lost 5 bases, J lost 2 bases, and 16 bases lay in between. Germline values: CDR1 SGHAT, CDR2 FQNNGV. There are 15 residues in the CDR3. The CDR3 sequence is CASSHFTGMPYEQYF. CDR3 in DNA: TGTGCCAGCAGCCACTTTACAGGGATGCCCTACGAGCAGTACTTC.

The J gene is TRBJ2-1, the V gene TRBV10-3; 7 bases align to TRBD2. The CDR3 covers 15 residues. Looked up from germline, CDR1 is ENHRY and CDR2 is SYGVKD. Germline trimming cut 3 bases from V and 3 bases from J; bases unmatched to any gene: 5. CDR3 sequence reads: CAISEKRDIYNEQFF. As DNA, the CDR3 is TGTGCCATCAGTGAAAAGCGGGATATCTACAATGAGCAGTTCTTC.

V usage is TRBV28 and J usage is TRBJ2-5; the D gene could be TRBD1 or TRBD2 (5 bases each). The CDR3 loop spans 12 amino acids. V gave up 10 bases and J gave up 5 bases, with 14 bases separating them. The germline V gene has CDR1 MDHEN and CDR2 SYDVKM. The CDR3 DNA reads TGTGCCATCGCCGTTTGGGGGGAGACCCAGTACTTC. As protein: CAIAVWGETQYF.